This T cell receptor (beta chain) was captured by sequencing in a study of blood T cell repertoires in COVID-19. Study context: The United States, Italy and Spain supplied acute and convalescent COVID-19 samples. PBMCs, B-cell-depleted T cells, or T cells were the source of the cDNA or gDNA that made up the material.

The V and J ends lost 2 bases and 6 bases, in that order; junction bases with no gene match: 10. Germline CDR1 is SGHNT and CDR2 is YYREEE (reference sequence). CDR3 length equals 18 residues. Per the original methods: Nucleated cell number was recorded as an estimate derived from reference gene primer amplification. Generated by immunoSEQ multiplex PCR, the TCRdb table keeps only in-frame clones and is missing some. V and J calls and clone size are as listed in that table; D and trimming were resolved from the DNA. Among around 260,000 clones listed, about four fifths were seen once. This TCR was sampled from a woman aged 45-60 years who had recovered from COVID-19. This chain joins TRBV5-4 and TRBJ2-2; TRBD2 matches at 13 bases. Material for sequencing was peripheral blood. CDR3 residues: CASSFTMGLAGQSGELFF. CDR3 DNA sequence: TGTGCCAGCAGCTTCACTATGGGACTAGCGGGACAGTCCGGGGAGCTGTTTTTT.